The clone carrying this T cell receptor (beta chain) has a count of ten or more. This CDR3 is 12 amino acids long. Germline V gene lookup returns CDR1 SGHAT and CDR2 FQNNGV. Trimming took off 0 bases at V and 10 bases at J, with 6 bases between the two ends. This record comes from a study of T cells in Graves' hyperthyroidism and ophthalmopathy. RNA transcripts were the template for amplifying TCR beta CDR3 regions. First-round RT-PCR of the TCR CDR3 relied on the HTBI primer set. MiXCR, applied by TCRdb to the multiplex PCR reads, yields one record per CDR3 protein. The sample lists fewer than 750,000 distinct CDR3 sequences, roughly 15% occurring once.

Input material: blood. The clonotype originates from a woman aged 45-65 years with Graves' ophthalmopathy. The chain joins TRBV11-2 to TRBJ1-4; no reliable D call. The CDR3 bases are TGTGCCAGCAGCTTAGAGGGAGGAAAACTGTTTTTT. Amino acids: CASSLEGGKLFF.